Below, 3 T cell receptor beta chains from the same sample are listed, as sequenced in a study of vaccination and CD4 T cells after COVID-19 (dated by TCRdb to between 2022 and 2023). What these receptors recognize is not known. Receptor libraries were prepared by PCR. This sample was sequenced with an Illumina iSeq 100. At the Johns Hopkins FTIC core, DNA from the cultured CD4+ T cells underwent TCR sequencing with the Oncomine TCR Beta short-read assay. TCRdb trimmed public reads at Q25 via fastp, called clones via MiXCR and kept in-frame beta chains. Here each entry gathers all rows of one CDR3 protein and keeps the most common genes and DNA. The table for this sample lists about 12,000 distinct CDR3 sequences; about 56% of them were counted only once. Of the sample, roughly 10% falls within the top ten clones. The sample's treatment or condition label, in plain terms: 10-day PBMC culture with coronavirus spike peptide pools or control peptides (ViraFEST assay).

The sequencing sample was made of CD4+ T cells from blood, cultured in vitro. Receptors were obtained from a human donor who had recovered from COVID-19.

The chain couples TRBV7-3 to TRBJ2-3, with 7 bases aligning to TRBD1. Germline CDR1 SGHTA, CDR2 FQGTGA. This CDR3 has 15 amino acids. With 4 bases clipped from V and 0 bases from J, the junction kept 4 bases outside the gene matches. In nucleotides, the CDR3 is TGTGCCAGCAGCTACACAGGGGACAGCACAGATACGCAGTATTTT. Its translation: CASSYTGDSTDTQYF.

The chain combines TRBV20-1 with TRBJ1-2; no definite D call. This CDR3 contains 14 residues. Germline V gene sequence: CDR1 DFQATT, CDR2 SNEGSKA (reference sequence). Trimming left V 3 bases short and J 5 bases short, with 16 bases between. CDR3 loop: CSASPRASGYGYTF. Here the CDR3 DNA reads TGCAGTGCTAGCCCCCGGGCCTCGGGGTATGGCTACACCTTC.

The chain combines TRBV5-1 with TRBJ1-3, with D uncertain. The CDR3 is made up of 16 amino acids. V gave up 0 bases and J gave up 4 bases, with 14 bases separating them. The V gene's germline CDR1 is SGHRS and CDR2 YFSETQ. The CDR3 DNA follows: TGCGCCAGCAGCTTGGCGCCGTCAAGACGCGGAAACACCATATATTTT. Its protein is CASSLAPSRRGNTIYF.